Below, 26 T cell receptor beta chains from the same sample are listed, as sequenced in a study of blood T cells in healthy people across ages. Primed by a sample-barcoded 5' primer and a J-beta primer mix, a second PCR proceeded for roughly 6 to 12 cycles. TCRdb itself ran the 5' RACE reads through MiXCR, one entry per CDR3 protein. This table holds 1,800,000 or so distinct CDR3 sequences, about two fifths found once. The sequencing input was blood. The receptors derive from a human donor in good health.

In this sample, this clonotype turned up a few times. The rearrangement links TRBV7-3 to TRBJ2-1, with 9 positions matching TRBD2. Germline lookup yields CDR1 SGHTA and CDR2 FQGTGA. The junction had 14 bases not matched to a gene; V was cut back by 5 bases and J by 6 bases. This CDR3 region has 17 residues. Here the CDR3 DNA reads TGTGCCAGCAGCCCTCCCCGGCCGCTAGCGGGGTCCAATGAGCAGTTCTTC. It encodes CASSPPRPLAGSNEQFF.

V is TRBV7-2 and J is TRBJ2-1, with TRBD2 as a possible D gene (5 bases). Germline assignment: CDR1 SGHTA and CDR2 FQGNSA. CDR3 length: 18 residues. Trimming stripped 5 bases from V and 0 bases from J, with 20 bases between. DNA of the CDR3: TGTGCCAGCAGCCCATATTTAGCGCAACCTAGCTCCTACAATGAGCAGTTCTTC. It specifies CASSPYLAQPSSYNEQFF.

This chain links TRBV6-4 with TRBJ1-1; no reliable D call. The CDR3 runs 14 residues. The germline CDR1 and CDR2 sequences are MRHNA and SNTAGT. V was cut by 0 bases and J by 1 base, with 6 bases left in between. DNA of the CDR3: TGTGCCAGCAGTGACTCGTCTGAGAACACTGAAGCTTTCTTT. Protein sequence: CASSDSSENTEAFF.

The chain uses TRBV13 and TRBJ1-1; 7 positions match TRBD1. Germline loops: CDR1 PRHDT, CDR2 FYEKMQ (reference sequence). J lost 6 bases, V lost 1 base, and 8 bases had no gene match. The CDR3 is 15 residues long. This CDR3 reads CASSLDGQGGSEAFF. DNA for the CDR3: TGTGCCAGCAGCTTAGATGGGCAGGGGGGGTCTGAAGCTTTCTTT.

This clonotype was seen only a few times. V gene TRBV29-1 combines with J gene TRBJ2-7; no clear D gene. Germline assignment: CDR1 SQVTM and CDR2 ANQGSEA. Between the trimmed V and J ends, which lost 4 bases and 3 bases, there was a span of 16 bases. The CDR3 is made up of 14 amino acids. The CDR3 DNA reads as TGCAGCGTTGTCGTTCCCGAAATTCTCTACGAGCAGTACTTC. Amino acid sequence: CSVVVPEILYEQYF.

This clonotype showed up just a few times. The DNA of the CDR3 is TGTGCCAGCAGTTCGAGTCCCGGGACAGGCTCTGGGGCCAACGTCCTGACTTTC. Its translation is CASSSSPGTGSGANVLTF. The rearrangement links TRBV12-3 or TRBV12-4 to TRBJ2-6, with 8 bases that match TRBD1. Unmatched junction bases numbered 8, after V lost 4 bases and J lost 0 bases. This CDR3 contains 18 residues.

This clonotype occurred many times. V and J are TRBV29-1 and TRBJ1-2, with D hard to call. Trimming left V 4 bases short and J 2 bases short, with 11 bases between. The CDR3 consists of 13 residues. The germline CDR1 and CDR2 sequences are SQVTM and ANQGSEA. The CDR3 DNA follows: TGCAGCGTTGGTGGAATCAACAACTATGGCTACACCTTC. Amino acids: CSVGGINNYGYTF.

This clonotype was picked up a small number of times. The chain links TRBV7-8 to TRBJ2-7, with D unresolved. Germline V gene lookup returns CDR1 SGHVS and CDR2 FQNEAQ. The CDR3 consists of 13 residues. The CDR3 DNA reads TGTGCTTCCTCGCCGCTTTCGACCTACGAGCAGTACTTC. Residues: CASSPLSTYEQYF.

This chain links TRBV27 with TRBJ2-5, with 7 bases matching TRBD2. Germline V gene sequence: CDR1 MNHEY, CDR2 SMNVEV (reference sequence). This CDR3 has 14 residues. With 3 bases clipped from V and 11 bases from J, the junction kept 12 bases outside the gene matches. This CDR3 reads CASSFGGDYNEQYF. DNA of the CDR3: TGTGCCAGCAGTTTTGGCGGGGACTACAATGAGCAGTACTTC.

This clonotype has only a few counts. The chain recombines TRBV7-2 with TRBJ2-1; 10 bases fit TRBD2. CDR1 is SGHTA, CDR2 FQGNSA, per germline. The CDR3 loop spans 15 amino acids. J was trimmed by 9 bases and V by 4 bases; bases with no gene match: 9. This CDR3 is CASSSQRGGDFEQFF. CDR3 nucleotides: TGTGCCAGCAGCTCCCAGCGGGGGGGCGATTTTGAGCAGTTCTTC.

The sample holds many counts of this clonotype. V is TRBV29-1 and J is TRBJ2-3; 8 bases are a match to TRBD1. The V and J ends lost 3 bases and 3 bases, in that order; junction bases with no gene match: 2. CDR1 and CDR2 (germline): SQVTM, ANQGSEA. This CDR3 is built from 13 residues. The CDR3 sequence is CSVERQGTDTQYF. DNA for the CDR3: TGCAGCGTTGAGAGACAGGGGACAGATACGCAGTATTTT.

The V call is TRBV12-5, the J call TRBJ2-3; the D gene is possibly TRBD1 (6 bases). Per germline, CDR1 LGHNT and CDR2 FRNRAP. With 7 bases removed from V and 2 bases from J, the gap between germline ends came to 22 bases. The CDR3 is made up of 17 amino acids. CDR3 sequence reads: CASADQIGQGTTDTQYF. CDR3 sequence (DNA): TGTGCTAGTGCCGACCAGATCGGGCAGGGGACCACAGATACGCAGTATTTT.

This rearrangement joins TRBV7-8 to TRBJ2-3, with 9 bases that match TRBD2. The germline V gene encodes CDR1 SGHVS and CDR2 FQNEAQ. The CDR3 totals 20 residues. V lost 4 bases, J lost 4 bases, and 21 bases stayed unmatched. The CDR3 DNA is TGTGCCAGCAGCTCGTTTCGTTTTGCTCGTGGGCGGGGGGGCCCAGATACGCAGTATTTT. The encoded protein is CASSSFRFARGRGGPDTQYF. The whole variable domain, filled in from reference TRBV7-8 and TRBJ2-3, reads GAGVSQSPRYKVAKRGQDVALRCDPISGHVSLFWYQQALGQGPEFLTYFQNEAQLDKSGLPSDRFFAERPEGSVSTLKIQRTQQEDSAVYLCASSSFRFARGRGGPDTQYFGPGTRLTVL.

This chain connects TRBV11-2 to TRBJ2-1, with D unresolved. Germline V gene sequence: CDR1 SGHAT, CDR2 FQNNGV. This CDR3 contains 14 residues. V was cut by 8 bases and J by 8 bases, with 19 bases left in between. For the CDR3, the DNA is TGTGCCAGCGCCCGGCCCCAAAAAGTGGATGAGCAGTTCTTC. Amino acid sequence: CASARPQKVDEQFF.

J is TRBJ2-1 and V is TRBV29-1; possible D gene TRBD1, 6 bases. V shed 0 bases and J shed 5 bases, with 14 bases lying between them. The CDR3 covers 15 residues. Germline loops: CDR1 SQVTM, CDR2 ANQGSEA. In DNA form, the CDR3 reads TGCAGCGTTGAAGAGGCCGGACAGATACACAATGAGCAGTTCTTC. Translating gives CSVEEAGQIHNEQFF.

The genes are TRBV3-1 and TRBJ2-1, with D possibly being TRBD2 (6 bases). The CDR3 extends over 16 amino acids. The V end was cut by 3 bases, the J end by 3 bases, with 15 bases between. Germline CDR1 and CDR2: LGHDT and YNNKEL (reference sequence). The CDR3 sequence: CASSQERVPLYNEQFF. CDR3 bases: TGTGCCAGCAGCCAGGAGCGGGTGCCCCTCTACAATGAGCAGTTCTTC.

This clonotype was recorded a few times. The chain recombines TRBV15 with TRBJ2-7, with D perhaps matching TRBD1 (5 bases). Trimming removed 5 bases at V and 1 base at J, with 15 bases between. Germline CDR1 and CDR2: LNHNV and YYDKDF (reference sequence). CDR3 length: 15 amino acids. DNA for the CDR3: TGTGCCACCAGCCCTGATAGTGGGGCGTCCTACGAGCAGTACTTC. Its protein product is CATSPDSGASYEQYF. The full variable domain, rest sourced from reference TRBV15 and TRBJ2-7, is DAMVIQNPRYQVTQFGKPVTLSCSQTLNHNVMYWYQQKSSQAPKLLFHYYDKDFNNEADTPDNFQSRRPNTSFCFLDIRSPGLGDTAMYLCATSPDSGASYEQYFGPGTRLTVT.

The rearrangement joins TRBV5-6 to TRBJ2-3; perhaps TRBD1 as D (5 bases). CDR1 SGHDT and CDR2 YYEEEE come from the germline V gene. The V end lost 7 bases, the J end lost 0 bases, and 18 bases lay between the germline ends. The CDR3 contains 16 residues. The CDR3 loop reads CASVAGLRLSTDTQYF. The CDR3 coding sequence is TGTGCCAGCGTCGCAGGGCTACGCCTTAGCACAGATACGCAGTATTTT. Looking up the rest from reference TRBV5-6 and TRBJ2-3 gives the full variable domain: DAGVTQSPTHLIKTRGQQVTLRCSPKSGHDTVSWYQQALGQGPQFIFQYYEEEERQRGNFPDRFSGHQFPNYSSELNVNALLLGDSALYLCASVAGLRLSTDTQYFGPGTRLTVL.

This clonotype was seen a single time. At one boundary the junction diverges from the germline segment, which might be a read error. The chain combines TRBV6-2 or TRBV6-3 with TRBJ2-3; D not certain. The CDR3 is made up of 13 amino acids. CDR1 MNHEY and CDR2 SVGEGT come from the germline V gene. CDR3 protein: CTSRSLGLDTQYF. In DNA, the CDR3 is TGTACCAGCAGATCCTTAGGGTTAGATACGCAGTATTTT.

This clonotype was recorded a few times. The chain combines TRBV12-3 or TRBV12-4 with TRBJ1-1; the match to TRBD1 covers 7 bases. This CDR3 comprises 15 residues. Trimming cost V 5 bases and J 0 bases; bases outside gene matches: 6. The DNA for the CDR3 is TGTGCCAGCAGTCCGACAGGGCCTATGAACACTGAAGCTTTCTTT. Amino acids: CASSPTGPMNTEAFF.

This clonotype appeared a few times. V is TRBV29-1 and J is TRBJ2-3; weak D call: TRBD1 (6 bases). Between the trimmed V and J ends, which lost 2 bases and 4 bases, there was a span of 13 bases. CDR1 and CDR2 (germline): SQVTM, ANQGSEA. The CDR3 loop spans 14 amino acids. CDR3 DNA sequence: TGCAGCGTTGAACAGACAGGATCATCAGATACGCAGTATTTT. Its translation is CSVEQTGSSDTQYF.

V and J are TRBV21-1 and TRBJ1-6; the table gives TRBD1 as D, unverified against the DNA. TRBV21-1 is recorded as a pseudogene. CDR3 size: 16 residues. CDR3 coding DNA: TGTGCCAGCAGCAAAATGGGAGACAGGTCCTCTTCACCCCTCCACTTT. Protein sequence: CASSKMGDRSSSPLHF.

This clonotype was seen a few times. The chain recombines TRBV6-2 or TRBV6-3 with TRBJ2-1, with unresolved D. The germline gives CDR1 MNHEY, CDR2 SVGEGT. The CDR3 has 16 amino acids. Trimming pared 8 bases from V and 3 bases from J, leaving 20 bases between. In DNA, the CDR3 is TGTGCCAGCCGAGGTCTACAGTCGGTCGACTACAATGAGCAGTTCTTC. Its translation: CASRGLQSVDYNEQFF.

This clonotype was seen a handful of times. The rearrangement uses TRBV6-6 and TRBJ2-7; possibly TRBD1 or TRBD2 for D (5 bases each). Germline V gives CDR1 MNHNY, CDR2 SVGAGI (reference sequence). This CDR3 contains 14 residues. The ends were cut back, 2 bases at V and 3 bases at J, with 11 bases in the middle. The CDR3 is CASSYRAGGYEQYF. The CDR3 DNA reads TGTGCCAGCAGTTACAGGGCTGGGGGCTACGAGCAGTACTTC.

The V and J genes are TRBV3-1 and TRBJ1-6; D might be TRBD1 (6 bases). V lost 1 base and J 6 bases, leaving 13 bases between the germline ends. The CDR3 consists of 16 residues. From germline, CDR1 is LGHDT and CDR2 YNNKEL (reference sequence). CDR3 nucleotides: TGTGCCAGCAGCCAAGGCGAGACAGGCGGTAATTCACCCCTCCACTTT. This codes for CASSQGETGGNSPLHF.

This clonotype was seen a few times. V usage is TRBV18 and J usage is TRBJ1-5; no firm D call. The CDR3 sequence is 16 residues long. Trimming took 3 bases from V and 0 from J, leaving 12 bases between them. CDR1 and CDR2 from the germline V gene are KGHSH and LQKENI. In DNA form, the CDR3 reads TGTGCCAGCTCACCGTGGGCTGGGCGTAGCAATCAGCCCCAGCATTTT. This gives the protein CASSPWAGRSNQPQHF.